The clone carrying this T cell receptor beta chain was counted only a few times. Its target is not known. Sequencing used immunoSEQ multiplex PCR; TCRdb keeps in-frame clones, though not all of them. The table includes around 5,600 clones, around 21% detected once. The data stem from a study of T cells in localized non-small cell lung cancer. Study-level results: Sequencing was limited to one tumor region, leaving the possibility of heterogeneity open.

The starting material was lung tumor tissue, obtained before any cancer treatment. This TCR was sampled from a female donor older than 55 with stage I lung adenocarcinoma.

CDR3 residues: CASSTWTGRMNTEAFF. CDR3 nucleotides: TGTGCCAGCAGTACTTGGACAGGCCGGATGAACACTGAAGCTTTCTTT. The genes are TRBV6-8 and TRBJ1-1, with TRBD1 matching over 7 bases. The V gene's germline CDR1 is MNHGY and CDR2 SAAAGT. This CDR3 is 16 amino acids long. The V gene end was trimmed by 5 bases and the J gene end by 0 bases; junction bases not matched to a gene: 9.